The 9 T cell receptor beta chains below all came from one sample that was sequenced in a study of human T cells and chemical hapten exposure. Each CDR3 protein is one row after TCRdb ran MiXCR on the RACE reads. The table has around 74,000 distinct CDR3 sequences, approximately 32% seen once. Time point of the sample: patch test 1, 2 weeks after DPC sensitization. The treatment: therapeutic diphenylcyclopropenone sensitization with weekly scalp DPC. Here the sequenced sample was whole blood, taken in connection with sensitization to the hapten diphenylcyclopropenone (DPC). All receptors derive from a man in his forties or fifties with alopecia areata. Some clones in this sample may be carry-over from other donors' samples.

This clonotype was counted only a few times. The rearrangement joins TRBV10-2 to TRBJ2-1; 7 bases match TRBD2. Germline assignment: CDR1 WSHSY and CDR2 SAAADI. V shed 6 bases, J shed 10 bases, and the junction held 6 bases outside the gene matches. The CDR3 spans 12 residues. The CDR3 loop reads CASREGLGEQFF. The CDR3 region has the DNA TGCGCCAGCAGGGAAGGACTAGGCGAGCAGTTCTTC.

The chain carries TRBV7-8 and TRBJ1-1; possible D gene TRBD1, 5 bases. The germline V gene has CDR1 SGHVS and CDR2 FQNEAQ. The CDR3 runs to 15 residues. The V gene lost 0 bases and the J gene lost 4 bases, with 12 bases spanning the gap. The CDR3 sequence is CASSLAIRGVTEAFF. CDR3 bases: TGTGCCAGCAGCTTAGCAATTAGGGGCGTCACTGAAGCTTTCTTT.

The V gene is TRBV28, the J gene TRBJ1-5; 9 bases are shared with TRBD1. The CDR3 runs to 14 residues. Germline V CDR1 and CDR2: MDHEN, SYDVKM. The trim removed 6 bases at V and 6 bases at J, leaving 6 bases unmatched. CDR3 amino acids: CASRIQGATQPQHF. The CDR3 DNA reads TGTGCCAGCAGAATACAGGGGGCAACTCAGCCCCAGCATTTT.

V gene TRBV6-6 combines with J gene TRBJ1-6; D gene uncertain. The CDR3 consists of 15 residues. Germline loops: CDR1 MNHNY, CDR2 SVGAGI (reference sequence). V lost 0 bases to trimming and J lost 8 bases, with 11 bases between them. In nucleotides, the CDR3 is TGTGCCAGCAGTTACTCGAGCGGGCGCGATTCACCCCTCCACTTT. Translating gives CASSYSSGRDSPLHF.

This chain connects TRBV6-5 to TRBJ2-3, with 8 bases fitting TRBD2. The CDR3 has 16 residues. Per the germline V gene, CDR1 is MNHEY and CDR2 is SVGAGI. V lost 2 bases to trimming and J lost 4 bases; unmatched junction nucleotides: 8. The CDR3 sequence is CASSYDGGGTPDTQYF. The CDR3 nucleotides read TGTGCCAGCAGTTACGACGGCGGGGGGACCCCAGATACGCAGTATTTT.

This clonotype has only a few counts. The chain uses TRBV12-3 or TRBV12-4 and TRBJ2-1; no clear D gene. This CDR3 has 13 amino acids. V was clipped by 3 bases and J by 5 bases, with 8 bases between them. CDR3 in amino acids: CASSFNPNNEQFF. For the CDR3, the DNA is TGTGCCAGCAGTTTTAACCCCAACAATGAGCAGTTCTTC.

Remarks on this clonotype: A far larger clone differs by one base, so this is likely a read error. The CDR3, as DNA: TGTGCCAGCAGTGCCTCTAGCACAGATACGCAGTATTTT. Protein sequence: CASSASSTDTQYF. The V call is TRBV27, the J call TRBJ2-3; no clear D. Trimming stripped 5 bases from V and 0 bases from J, with 6 bases between. Germline CDR1 is MNHEY and CDR2 is SMNVEV (reference sequence). The CDR3 spans 13 residues.

The chain links TRBV2 to TRBJ2-3; weak D call: TRBD1 (6 bases). Germline V CDR1 and CDR2: SNHLY, FYNNEI. CDR3 length: 15 residues. V lost 1 base to trimming and J lost 5 bases, with 13 bases between them. The CDR3 nucleotides read TGTGCCAGCAGTGAAGAGGTACAGGGCAAAGATACGCAGTATTTT. Translated, it gives CASSEEVQGKDTQYF.

The V and J genes are TRBV15 and TRBJ2-7; 8 bases are a match to TRBD2. This CDR3 spans 12 amino acids. The ends lost 7 bases at V and 5 bases at J; junction bases unmatched: 4. Per the germline V gene, CDR1 is LNHNV and CDR2 is YYDKDF (reference sequence). CDR3 DNA sequence: TGTGCCACCACTGCGGGAGGCCACGAGCAGTACTTC. Translation gives CATTAGGHEQYF.